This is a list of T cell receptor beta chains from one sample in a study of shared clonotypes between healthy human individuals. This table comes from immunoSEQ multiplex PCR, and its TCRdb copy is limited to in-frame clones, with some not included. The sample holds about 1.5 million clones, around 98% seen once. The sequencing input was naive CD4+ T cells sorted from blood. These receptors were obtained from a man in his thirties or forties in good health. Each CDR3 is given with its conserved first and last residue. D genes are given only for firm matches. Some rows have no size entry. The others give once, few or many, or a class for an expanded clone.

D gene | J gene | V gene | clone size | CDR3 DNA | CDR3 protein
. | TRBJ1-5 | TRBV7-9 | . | TGTGCCAGCAGCCCCCGGGGAGACCGCAATCAGCCCCAGCATTTT | CASSPRGDRNQPQHF
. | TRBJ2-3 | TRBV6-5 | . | TGTGCCAGCAGTTACGGAAGACCTAGCACAGATACGCAGTATTTT | CASSYGRPSTDTQYF
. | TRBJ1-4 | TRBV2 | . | TGTGCCAGCACAGTGGAAGGGTCGACTAATGAAAAACTGTTTTTT | CASTVEGSTNEKLFF
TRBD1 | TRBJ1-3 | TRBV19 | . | TGTGCCAGCATTAACAGGGGGACTGGAAACACCATATATTTT | CASINRGTGNTIYF
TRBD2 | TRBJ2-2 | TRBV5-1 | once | TGCGCCAGCAGTACCGGGACTAGACCGACCGGGGAGCTGTTTTTT | CASSTGTRPTGELFF
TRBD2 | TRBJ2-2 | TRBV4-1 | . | TGCGCCAGCAGCCAGGATCGACTAGCGGCGAACACCGGGGAGCTGTTTTTT | CASSQDRLAANTGELFF
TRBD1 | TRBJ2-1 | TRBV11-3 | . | TGTGCCAGCAGCTTAGATCAGGGGGCCCATGAGCAGTTCTTC | CASSLDQGAHEQFF
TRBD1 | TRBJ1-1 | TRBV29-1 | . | TGCAGCGCCAGGGACAGTCGGACTGAAGCTTTCTTT | CSARDSRTEAFF
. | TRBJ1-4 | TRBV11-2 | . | TGTGCCAGCAGCGTAGGATGGTCAGAAGAAAAACTGTTTTTT | CASSVGWSEEKLFF
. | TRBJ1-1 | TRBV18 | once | TGTGCCAGCTCACCTTACTTACGACCCACTGAAGCTTTCTTT | CASSPYLRPTEAFF
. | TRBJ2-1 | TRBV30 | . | TGTGCCTACGCATCACGACAGGCGGTAAGGTTCAATGAGCAGTTCTTC | CAYASRQAVRFNEQFF
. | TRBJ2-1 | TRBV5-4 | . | TGTGCCAGCAGCTTTGGTGGGACCTATAGCTCCTACAATGAGCAGTTCTTC | CASSFGGTYSSYNEQFF
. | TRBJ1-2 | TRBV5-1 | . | TGCGCCAGCAGCTTGTTAAGGCAGGGGCCCGCCGGCTACACCTTC | CASSLLRQGPAGYTF
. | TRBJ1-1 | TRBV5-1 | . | TGCGCCAGCAGCTTAGTCACGAACACTGAAGCTTTCTTT | CASSLVTNTEAFF
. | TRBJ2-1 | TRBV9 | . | TGTGCCAGCAGCGTAGGGGGGAGGTTGAACAATGAGCAGTTCTTC | CASSVGGRLNNEQFF
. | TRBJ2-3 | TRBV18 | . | TGTGCCAGCTCACGTGGACACCTAGGCACAGATACGCAGTATTTT | CASSRGHLGTDTQYF
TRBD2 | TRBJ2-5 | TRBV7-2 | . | TGTGCCAGCAGCCCCGGGGGGGGCCAAGAGACCCAGTACTTC | CASSPGGGQETQYF
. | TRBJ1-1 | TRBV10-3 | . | TGTGCCATCAGTGAGGGTCCGGGGAGCACTGAAGCTTTCTTT | CAISEGPGSTEAFF
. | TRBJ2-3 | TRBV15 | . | TGTGCCACCACCCTGGGGGCGCCGCGGAGGGTGGCCACAGATACGCAGTATTTT | CATTLGAPRRVATDTQYF
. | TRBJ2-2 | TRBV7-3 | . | TGTGCCAGCAGCGCCGATTGGGCCGGGGAGCTGTTTTTT | CASSADWAGELFF
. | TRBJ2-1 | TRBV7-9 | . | TGTGCCAGCAGCTTACGGGACCCGACATACAATGAGCAGTTCTTC | CASSLRDPTYNEQFF
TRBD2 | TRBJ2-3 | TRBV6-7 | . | TGTGCCAGCAGTTCCGTAGCGGGAGGCTCCGGCACAGATACGCAGTATTTT | CASSSVAGGSGTDTQYF
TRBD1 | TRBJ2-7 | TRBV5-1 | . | TGCGCCAGCAGCTTACAGGGGGCCGCCCACGAGCAGTACTTC | CASSLQGAAHEQYF
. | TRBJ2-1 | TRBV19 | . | TGTGCCAGTACCCCGTGGAGAGGGAGCAATGAGCAGTTCTTC | CASTPWRGSNEQFF
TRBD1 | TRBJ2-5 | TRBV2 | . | TGTGCCAGCGGGAACCCTGGGACAGGGGTAGAGACCCAGTACTTC | CASGNPGTGVETQYF
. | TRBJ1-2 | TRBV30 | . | TGTGCCTGGAGTGTAGAGCCGAGGGGCTACACCTTC | CAWSVEPRGYTF
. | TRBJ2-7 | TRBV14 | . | TGTGCCAGCAGCCTGTCCCCTGCGGAGGGCCGTGTCGAGCAGTACTTC | CASSLSPAEGRVEQYF
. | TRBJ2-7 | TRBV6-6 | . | TGTGCCAGCAGTCAAGGGGCCAGGTTGGCCTACGAGCAGTACTTC | CASSQGARLAYEQYF
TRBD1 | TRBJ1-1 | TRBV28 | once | TGTGCCAGCAAGAGGGCTGACAGGGCGAACACTGAAGCTTTCTTT | CASKRADRANTEAFF